This T cell receptor beta chain stems from a study of shared T cell receptors in the human thymus (dated by TCRdb to the early 2020s). Background on the whole study: The study examined how self-reactive, shared T-cell receptor alpha chains are generated in the human thymus.

This clone was seen once. What antigen it recognizes has not been identified. It has no much larger one-base neighbor in the sample; base qualities were not kept. Library construction relied on the immunoSEQ multiplex PCR assay. TCRdb stores this immuneACCESS table with in-frame sequences only. Part of the clones is absent; in the studies checked, under half of the shortfall reflects unresolved V genes, and no reason is known for the rest. Across this sample there are hundreds of thousands of clones, with 70% to 90% seen only once. Jointly, the top ten make up over 0.008% of the sample. A further study also used this sample, focusing on human thymus T cells. As noted in the second study: In Finland, the donors were immunologically healthy infants who were having open corrective cardiac surgery for congenital heart defects. Thymus tissue was collected as surgical resects that were removed during corrective cardiac surgery. Both the thymic and the peripheral blood repertoires appeared to show biased V and J gene segment usage. Highly overlapping thymic TCR repertoires among unrelated individuals were reported in the related research. The study characterized TCR alpha and beta repertoires from about 8 infant thymus samples and a few related peripheral blood samples. The infant donors were roughly 7 to 244 days old, and the cohort included about 6 males and two females. Thymocytes were released mechanically from tissue and stored at -70 °C as pellets of roughly 9.5-31 million cells. A QIAsymphony instrument was used to extract genomic DNA from frozen cell pellets. The immunoSEQ multiplex PCR assay was used to amplify the TCRB and TCRAD loci from a standardized amount of quality-controlled genomic DNA. Amplicons spanned the V(D)J region at a length sufficient to cover the CDR3 and identify V and J genes. The commercial immunoSEQ service was used to sequence amplicons on an Illumina platform. Primer bias and sequencing errors were corrected as previously described, and TCRAD and TCRB definitions were based on the IMGT database. The repertoires were analysed using immunoSEQ Analyzer 3.0 and VDJTools for basic statistics, V/J segment usage, diversity estimates, rarefaction and pairwise overlap. Diversity was estimated with Chao1, ChaoE, Efron-Thisted, Shannon and inverse Simpson indices, and also on datasets down-sampled to the smallest sample. Repertoire overlap used strict matching of CDR3 nucleotide sequence, V gene and J gene, with Jaccard-based multidimensional scaling clustering. Thymus samples yielded on average about 810,000 unique TCRB clonotypes, compared with about 80,000 from blood samples.

This clonotype was obtained from a boy younger than two with a congenital heart defect. Donor details come from another sample of the same person, matched by shared clones. Sample: thymocytes.

The CDR3 loop reads CASSIGGGETQYF. The bases are TGTGCCAGTAGTATAGGGGGAGGGGAGACCCAGTACTTC. The V gene is TRBV19 and the J gene is TRBJ2-5; 7 bases in the junction line up with TRBD2. From the cysteine through the phenylalanine, the CDR3 covers 13 amino acids. The kept DNA is CDR3 alone, 39 bases in frame from the first base. Reading the germline V gene (reference sequence) gives CDR1 LNHDA and CDR2 SQIVND. Unmatched junction bases come to 1, with V trimmed by 1 base and J by 5 bases.